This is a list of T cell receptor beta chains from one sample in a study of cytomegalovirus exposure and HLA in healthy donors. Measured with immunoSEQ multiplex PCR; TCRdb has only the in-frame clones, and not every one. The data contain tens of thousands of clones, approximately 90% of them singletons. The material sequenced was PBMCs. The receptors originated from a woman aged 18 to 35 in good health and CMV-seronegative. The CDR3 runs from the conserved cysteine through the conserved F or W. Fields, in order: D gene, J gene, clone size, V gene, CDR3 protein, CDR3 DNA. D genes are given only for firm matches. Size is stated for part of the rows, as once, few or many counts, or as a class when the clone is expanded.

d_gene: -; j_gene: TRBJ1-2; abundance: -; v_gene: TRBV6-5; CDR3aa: CASSYGQHYGYTF; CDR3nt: TGTGCCAGCAGTTACGGGCAGCATTATGGCTACACCTTC
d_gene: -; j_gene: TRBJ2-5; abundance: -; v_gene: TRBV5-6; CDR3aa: CASSPLGGAGQTQYF; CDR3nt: TGTGCCAGCAGCCCCCTTGGGGGGGCCGGGCAGACCCAGTACTTC
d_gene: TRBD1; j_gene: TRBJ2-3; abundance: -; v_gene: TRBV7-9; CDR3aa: CASSLWGQESTDTQYF; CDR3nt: TGTGCCAGCAGCTTATGGGGACAGGAGAGCACAGATACGCAGTATTTT
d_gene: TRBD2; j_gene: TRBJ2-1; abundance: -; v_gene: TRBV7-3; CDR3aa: CASSLIAGVGNEQFF; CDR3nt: TGTGCCAGCAGCTTAATTGCGGGAGTCGGCAATGAGCAGTTCTTC
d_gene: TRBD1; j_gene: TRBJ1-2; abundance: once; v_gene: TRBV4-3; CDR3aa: CASSQQTTGANYGYTF; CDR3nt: TGCGCCAGCAGCCAACAAACCACAGGGGCCAACTATGGCTACACCTTC
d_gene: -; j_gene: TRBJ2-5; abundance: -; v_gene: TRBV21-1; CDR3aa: CASSKESVGLAGAGETQYF; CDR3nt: TGTGCCAGCAGCAAAGAAAGTGTAGGACTAGCGGGAGCGGGAGAGACCCAGTACTTC
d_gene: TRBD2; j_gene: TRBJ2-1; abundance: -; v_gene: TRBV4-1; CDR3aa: CASSPFSRGVIYNEQFF; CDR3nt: TGCGCCAGCAGCCCCTTCTCGCGGGGGGTAATCTACAATGAGCAGTTCTTC
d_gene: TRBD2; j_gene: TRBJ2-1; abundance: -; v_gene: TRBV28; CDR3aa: CASSSRLAGGGGNEQFF; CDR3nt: TGTGCCAGCAGTTCACGCCTAGCGGGAGGAGGAGGCAATGAGCAGTTCTTC
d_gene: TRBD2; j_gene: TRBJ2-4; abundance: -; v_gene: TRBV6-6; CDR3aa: CASTLAGANIQYF; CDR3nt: TGTGCCAGCACCCTAGCGGGAGCCAACATTCAGTACTTC
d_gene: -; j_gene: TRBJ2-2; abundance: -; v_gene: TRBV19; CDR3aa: CASKEVGYTGELFF; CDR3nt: TGTGCCAGTAAAGAGGTCGGGTACACCGGGGAGCTGTTTTTT
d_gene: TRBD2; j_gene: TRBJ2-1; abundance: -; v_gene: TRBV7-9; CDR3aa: CASTRTRSGKPDEQFF; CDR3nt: TGTGCCAGCACCCGAACAAGGAGCGGGAAGCCGGATGAGCAGTTCTTC
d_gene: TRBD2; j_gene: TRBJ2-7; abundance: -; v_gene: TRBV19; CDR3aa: CASSEGLAEYEQYF; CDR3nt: TGTGCCAGTAGTGAGGGACTAGCGGAGTACGAGCAGTACTTC
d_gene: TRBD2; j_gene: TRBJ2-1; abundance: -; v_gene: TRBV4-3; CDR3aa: CASSSSGGGFDEQFF; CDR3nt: TGCGCTAGCAGCTCAAGCGGGGGGGGTTTCGATGAGCAGTTCTTC
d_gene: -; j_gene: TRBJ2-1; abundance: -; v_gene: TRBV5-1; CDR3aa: CASSYLFSSGEQFF; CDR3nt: TGCGCCAGCAGCTACCTATTCTCGAGTGGTGAGCAGTTCTTC
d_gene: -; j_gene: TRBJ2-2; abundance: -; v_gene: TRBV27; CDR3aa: CASSLQGRANTGELFF; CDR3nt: TGTGCCAGCAGTTTACAGGGCAGGGCGAACACCGGGGAGCTGTTTTTT
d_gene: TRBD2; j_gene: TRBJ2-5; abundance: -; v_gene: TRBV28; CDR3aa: CASSSNKRIAGGRGETQYF; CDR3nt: TGTGCCAGCAGTTCCAACAAAAGAATAGCGGGAGGGCGGGGGGAGACCCAGTACTTC
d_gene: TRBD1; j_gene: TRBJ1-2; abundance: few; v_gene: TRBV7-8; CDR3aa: CASSPGQGYGYTF; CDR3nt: TGTGCCAGCAGCCCGGGACAGGGGTATGGCTACACCTTC
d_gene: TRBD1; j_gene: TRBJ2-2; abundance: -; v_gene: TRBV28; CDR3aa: CASTGTDHITGELFF; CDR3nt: TGTGCCAGCACCGGGACAGATCACATCACCGGGGAGCTGTTTTTT
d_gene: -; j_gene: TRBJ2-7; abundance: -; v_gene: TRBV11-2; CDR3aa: CASSLVTGTPYEQYF; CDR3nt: TGTGCCAGCAGCTTAGTTACCGGGACTCCCTACGAGCAGTACTTC
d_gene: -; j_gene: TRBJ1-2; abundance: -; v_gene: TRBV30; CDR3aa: CAWSPGFEYGYTF; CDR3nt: TGTGCCTGGAGTCCAGGGTTCGAATATGGCTACACCTTC
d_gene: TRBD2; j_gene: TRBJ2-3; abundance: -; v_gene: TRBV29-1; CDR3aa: CSGGTSGSTDTQYF; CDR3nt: TGCAGCGGGGGGACTAGCGGGTCGACAGATACGCAGTATTTT
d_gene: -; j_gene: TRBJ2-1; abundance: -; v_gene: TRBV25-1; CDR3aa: CASSERPGLEQFF; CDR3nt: TGTGCCAGCAGTGAAAGACCAGGACTTGAGCAGTTCTTC
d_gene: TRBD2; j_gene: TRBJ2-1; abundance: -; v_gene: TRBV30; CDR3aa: CAWNGGAYNEQFF; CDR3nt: TGTGCCTGGAATGGGGGGGCCTACAATGAGCAGTTCTTC